Listed below are T cell receptor beta chains from one sample, sequenced in a study of OX40 agonist ivuxolimab in advanced cancers. Data came from immunoSEQ multiplex PCR; TCRdb stores just in-frame clones and leaves some out. The data contain 50,000 to 70,000 clones, about 85% of them seen just once; the ten biggest clones take up around 3.4%. This specimen was CD4+ or CD8+ T cells sorted from blood, taken in a trial of the OX40 agonist ivuxolimab. The receptors stem from an adult with an advanced solid tumor such as melanoma, head and neck, liver or kidney cancer. Each CDR3 is given without its conserved first and last residue. Fields, in order: V gene, J gene, CDR3 protein.

v_call: TRBV9; j_call: TRBJ2-2; cdr3_aa: ASSVWQFTGELF
v_call: TRBV19; j_call: TRBJ2-1; cdr3_aa: ASSKVATIYNEQF
v_call: TRBV6-6; j_call: TRBJ2-1; cdr3_aa: ASSRGTSGARGEQF
v_call: TRBV7-9; j_call: TRBJ1-4; cdr3_aa: ASSPRSVSATNEKLF
v_call: TRBV6-6; j_call: TRBJ2-1; cdr3_aa: ASSYDNYNEQF
v_call: TRBV28; j_call: TRBJ2-7; cdr3_aa: ASSQDRGLWEQY
v_call: TRBV27; j_call: TRBJ1-1; cdr3_aa: ASSFVKNTEAF
v_call: TRBV28; j_call: TRBJ1-5; cdr3_aa: ASRLPGGLFRSNQPQH
v_call: TRBV15; j_call: TRBJ2-5; cdr3_aa: ATSSRGGAETQY
v_call: TRBV5-4; j_call: TRBJ2-1; cdr3_aa: ASSWDRAYNEQF
v_call: TRBV7-9; j_call: TRBJ2-1; cdr3_aa: ASSQGTGDEQF
v_call: TRBV27; j_call: TRBJ2-3; cdr3_aa: ASKGEATPTTDTQY
v_call: TRBV19; j_call: TRBJ1-5; cdr3_aa: ASSIAWGDQPQH
v_call: TRBV4-2; j_call: TRBJ1-1; cdr3_aa: ASSLTTTGSTEAF
v_call: TRBV6-1; j_call: TRBJ2-3; cdr3_aa: ASSEAGDTQY
v_call: TRBV2; j_call: TRBJ2-7; cdr3_aa: ASSGLAGAGYEQY
v_call: TRBV27; j_call: TRBJ2-3; cdr3_aa: ASSLSRSDTQY
v_call: TRBV9; j_call: TRBJ1-5; cdr3_aa: ASSVVGLTSNQPQH
v_call: TRBV7-9; j_call: TRBJ2-7; cdr3_aa: ASSLEAASSYEQY
v_call: TRBV5-4; j_call: TRBJ2-7; cdr3_aa: ASSFSRGPGEQY
v_call: TRBV23-1; j_call: TRBJ1-2; cdr3_aa: ASSPPDTGGKNGYT
v_call: TRBV7-9; j_call: TRBJ2-7; cdr3_aa: ASSLGRIRGSYEQY
v_call: TRBV5-4; j_call: TRBJ2-7; cdr3_aa: ASSQEDVSGQY